The 30 T cell receptor beta chains below were found in one sample sequenced in a study of T cells after posttransplantation cyclophosphamide. The method was immunoSEQ multiplex PCR; TCRdb's version includes in-frame clones alone and lacks a portion of them. The table has thousands of clones, just over 95% seen once. The material sequenced was naive CD8+ T cells sorted from PBMCs. All receptors come from a woman under 40 in good health and a related stem cell transplant donor.

The rearrangement links TRBV7-9 to TRBJ2-1; D remains ambiguous. The V end was cut by 5 bases, the J end by 4 bases, with 6 bases between. CDR1 and CDR2 (germline): SEHNR, FQNEAQ (reference sequence). The CDR3 loop spans 12 amino acids. The CDR3: CASSQQYNEQFF. Written as DNA, the CDR3 is TGTGCCAGCAGCCAACAGTACAATGAGCAGTTCTTC.

V is TRBV5-4 and J is TRBJ2-6, with a weak D call TRBD2 (5 bases). The germline V and J ends were trimmed by 4 bases and 1 base, with 12 bases remaining between them. Germline values: CDR1 SGHNT, CDR2 YYREEE (reference sequence). The CDR3 is 16 amino acids. CDR3: CASSEEARSGANVLTF. The CDR3 nucleotides are TGTGCCAGCAGCGAGGAGGCTAGATCTGGGGCCAACGTCCTGACTTTC.

The chain uses TRBV6-6 and TRBJ2-2; TRBD2 aligns across 11 bases. The CDR3 runs to 16 residues. Germline CDR1 and CDR2: MNHNY and SVGAGI (reference sequence). J was trimmed by 2 bases and V by 4 bases; bases with no gene match: 3. CDR3 region: CASSLGLAVNTGELFF. Here the CDR3 DNA reads TGTGCCAGCAGTTTGGGACTAGCGGTAAACACCGGGGAGCTGTTTTTT.

The DNA for the CDR3 is TGTGCCAGCAGTTTAGGGCCACCAAGCTCACCCCTCCACTTT. It specifies CASSLGPPSSPLHF. The V call is TRBV27, the J call TRBJ1-6; D remains unclear. Germline V gives CDR1 MNHEY, CDR2 SMNVEV (reference sequence). The V gene lost 2 bases and the J gene lost 10 bases, with 12 bases spanning the gap. This CDR3 has 14 residues.

The gene calls are TRBV7-2 and TRBJ1-1, with TRBD1 matching over 8 bases. Looked up from germline, CDR1 is SGHTA and CDR2 is FQGNSA. V shed 4 bases, J shed 7 bases, and the junction held 11 bases outside the gene matches. This CDR3 spans 15 amino acids. This chain's CDR3 is CASSSDPGTGYEAFF. CDR3 sequence (DNA): TGTGCCAGCAGCTCCGACCCCGGGACAGGATATGAAGCTTTCTTT.

The chain employs TRBV5-8 and TRBJ1-3, with a weak D call TRBD1 (6 bases). Germline V gene lookup returns CDR1 SGHTS and CDR2 YDEGEE. The CDR3 consists of 18 residues. Trimming removed 0 bases from V and 0 bases from J, with 16 bases in between. The CDR3 region has the DNA TGTGCCAGCAGCTTGGGTCCGGGAACAGGGACCTCTGGAAACACCATATATTTT. Amino acid sequence: CASSLGPGTGTSGNTIYF.

The V and J genes are TRBV11-3 and TRBJ2-3; 8 positions agree with TRBD2. Losses at the gene ends were 5 bases for V and 2 bases for J; bases not matched to a gene: 12. The CDR3 is made up of 17 amino acids. From germline, CDR1 is SGHNT and CDR2 YENEEA. In nucleotides, the CDR3 is TGTGCCAGCAGCCAGGTCGCCGGGGGGGGTGCCACAGATACGCAGTATTTT. It yields the protein CASSQVAGGGATDTQYF. Complete variable domain (other parts from reference TRBV11-3 and TRBJ2-3): EAGVVQSPRYKIIEKKQPVAFWCNPISGHNTLYWYLQNLGQGPELLIRYENEEAVDDSQLPKDRFSAERLKGVDSTLKIQPAELGDSAVYLCASSQVAGGGATDTQYFGPGTRLTVL.

The chain's CDR3 is CASSLTRTARGAGQFF. In nucleotides, the CDR3 is TGTGCCAGCAGCTTAACCAGGACAGCCCGAGGGGCTGGGCAGTTCTTC. The chain uses TRBV7-6 and TRBJ2-1; possible D gene TRBD1, 6 bases. CDR3 size: 16 residues. Germline lookup yields CDR1 SGHVS and CDR2 FNYEAQ. V was pared by 2 bases and J by 12 bases, with 23 bases between.

The V gene is TRBV9, the J gene TRBJ2-3; tentative D call: TRBD1 (6 bases). The ends were cut back, 4 bases at V and 7 bases at J, with 16 bases in the middle. The CDR3 runs to 14 residues. Per germline, CDR1 SGDLS and CDR2 YYNGEE. The CDR3, as DNA: TGTGCCAGCAGCACACAGGGTTCCGGTAATACGCAGTATTTT. Its translation is CASSTQGSGNTQYF.

As DNA, the CDR3 is TGTGCCAGCAGCCCCCCCTCCAGGCTGGCCGGGGAGCTGTTTTTT. Its translation: CASSPPSRLAGELFF. V is TRBV9 and J is TRBJ2-2, with D uncertain. Trimming removed 4 bases from V and 6 bases from J, with 16 bases in between. The length of the CDR3 is 15 residues. CDR1 and CDR2 (germline): SGDLS, YYNGEE.

This sequence joins TRBV4-3 and TRBJ2-7, with TRBD2 as a possible D gene (5 bases). The V end lost 1 base, the J end lost 2 bases, and 6 bases lay between the germline ends. Looked up from germline, CDR1 is LGHNA and CDR2 is YSLEER. This CDR3 comprises 13 residues. The CDR3 nucleotides are TGCGCCAGCAGCCAAGTCGGGACCTACGAGCAGTACTTC. Protein sequence: CASSQVGTYEQYF.

V gene TRBV11-2 combines with J gene TRBJ2-7; 12 bases fit TRBD1. Trimming cost V 5 bases and J 2 bases; bases outside gene matches: 13. Per the germline V gene, CDR1 is SGHAT and CDR2 is FQNNGV. The length of the CDR3 is 18 residues. The CDR3 spells CASSEGQGARMGPYEQYF. The DNA for the CDR3 is TGTGCCAGCAGCGAGGGACAGGGGGCGAGGATGGGACCCTACGAGCAGTACTTC.

The rearrangement joins TRBV7-8 to TRBJ1-2, with 9 bases fitting TRBD1. This CDR3 is 18 amino acids long. Per the germline V gene, CDR1 is SGHVS and CDR2 is FQNEAQ. The V segment lost 5 bases and the J segment 1 base; nucleotides outside the gene matches: 14. CDR3 DNA sequence: TGTGCCAGCAGCCCCCCGGGACAGGGATTGATAGTTAACTATGGCTACACCTTC. This encodes CASSPPGQGLIVNYGYTF.

V is TRBV30 and J is TRBJ1-2; TRBD1 aligns across 9 bases. V shed 5 bases and J 4 bases; nucleotides not matched to a gene: 14. Looked up from germline, CDR1 is GTSNPN and CDR2 is SVGIG (reference sequence). There are 16 residues in the CDR3. The CDR3 protein is CAWDNLGHRGLYGYTF. CDR3 coding DNA: TGTGCCTGGGATAACCTCGGACACAGGGGGCTCTATGGCTACACCTTC.

The chain joins TRBV7-9 to TRBJ2-3; TRBD2 agrees at 8 bases. Per germline, CDR1 SEHNR and CDR2 FQNEAQ (reference sequence). Losses at the gene ends were 6 bases for V and 0 bases for J; bases not matched to a gene: 5. This CDR3 region has 15 residues. Here the CDR3 DNA reads TGTGCCAGCAGGTTTAGCGGGGCTAGCACAGATACGCAGTATTTT. Translated: CASRFSGASTDTQYF.

The chain is built from TRBV6-5 and TRBJ1-1; D gene uncertain. CDR1 and CDR2 from the germline V gene are MNHEY and SVGAGI. The CDR3 is 15 amino acids. Deletions cut 0 bases from V and 3 bases from J, with 11 bases between. CDR3 DNA sequence: TGTGCCAGCAGTTACTCCCTGAGAGCCTACACTGAAGCTTTCTTT. Amino acid sequence: CASSYSLRAYTEAFF.

The genes are TRBV7-8 and TRBJ2-3; 8 bases line up with TRBD2. V trimming: 8 bases; J trimming: 5 bases; junction bases outside the gene matches: 12. Germline V lookup: CDR1 SGHVS, CDR2 FQNEAQ. This CDR3 has 15 amino acids. The CDR3 region is CASGPTGGALDTQYF. In nucleotides, the CDR3 is TGTGCCAGCGGCCCGACGGGGGGGGCTTTAGATACGCAGTATTTT.

The rearrangement uses TRBV27 and TRBJ2-3, with 9 nucleotides matching TRBD2. This CDR3 has 16 amino acids. Germline values: CDR1 MNHEY, CDR2 SMNVEV (reference sequence). Trimming cost V 4 bases and J 2 bases; bases outside gene matches: 7. The CDR3 DNA sequence: TGTGCCAGCAGTTCTTCTAGCGGGGTAGTCACAGATACGCAGTATTTT. This sequence encodes CASSSSSGVVTDTQYF.

The chain has TRBV4-2 and TRBJ2-3, with 11 positions matching TRBD2. The CDR3 is 19 amino acids. V shed 1 base and J 4 bases; nucleotides not matched to a gene: 13. The V gene's germline CDR1 is LGHNA and CDR2 YNFKEQ. The chain's CDR3 is CASSQGVAGGQGAADTQYF. The CDR3 nucleotides are TGTGCCAGCAGCCAAGGGGTAGCGGGGGGGCAAGGAGCCGCAGATACGCAGTATTTT.

This sequence joins TRBV18 and TRBJ2-7; 7 bases agree with TRBD2. Unmatched junction bases numbered 1, after V lost 2 bases and J lost 0 bases. Looked up from germline, CDR1 is KGHSH and CDR2 is LQKENI. The CDR3 extends over 14 amino acids. DNA of the CDR3: TGTGCCAGCTCACCAAGCGGGGACTCCTACGAGCAGTACTTC. This translates into CASSPSGDSYEQYF.

This chain links TRBV7-2 with TRBJ2-1; weak D call: TRBD1 (5 bases). The CDR3 is made up of 19 amino acids. CDR1 and CDR2 (germline): SGHTA, FQGNSA. The V end lost 4 bases, the J end lost 2 bases, and 24 bases lay between the germline ends. The CDR3: CASSSPLVIKDNAYNEQFF. The CDR3 region has the DNA TGTGCCAGCAGCTCCCCCCTGGTAATCAAGGACAATGCCTACAATGAGCAGTTCTTC.

Only one count was recorded for this clone. The gene calls are TRBV2 and TRBJ1-2; 7 positions match TRBD1. The CDR3 runs 11 residues. Germline CDR1 SNHLY, CDR2 FYNNEI. V lost 8 bases and J lost 3; bases outside the gene matches: 0. CDR3 coding DNA: TGTGCCAGCGACAGGGACTATGGCTACACCTTC. Its protein product is CASDRDYGYTF.

This rearrangement joins TRBV11-3 to TRBJ2-5; D might be TRBD1 (6 bases). The CDR3 sequence is 15 residues long. V lost 0 bases and J lost 3, with 11 bases in between. CDR1 is SGHNT, CDR2 YENEEA, per germline. CDR3 sequence: CASSLEARGEETQYF. The CDR3 region has the DNA TGTGCCAGCAGCTTAGAAGCCAGGGGTGAAGAGACCCAGTACTTC.

The chain joins TRBV30 to TRBJ1-3; D unclear. From germline, CDR1 is GTSNPN and CDR2 SVGIG (reference sequence). The CDR3 contains 12 residues. Trimming cost V 5 bases and J 4 bases, with 9 bases left between them. CDR3 in amino acids: CAWAATGNTIYF. The DNA for the CDR3 is TGTGCCTGGGCGGCTACCGGAAACACCATATATTTT.

A single count supports this clone. V gene TRBV11-3 combines with J gene TRBJ2-3; 7 bases are shared with TRBD2. The germline CDR1 and CDR2 sequences are SGHNT and YENEEA. V shed 6 bases and J 2 bases; nucleotides not matched to a gene: 14. This CDR3 has 17 amino acids. For the CDR3, the DNA is TGTGCCAGCAGTGCCCGCCTAGGGGAGGGCAACACAGATACGCAGTATTTT. It codes for CASSARLGEGNTDTQYF.

The genes are TRBV2 and TRBJ1-2; maybe TRBD1 (5 bases). Germline V lookup: CDR1 SNHLY, CDR2 FYNNEI. The CDR3 spans 13 residues. This CDR3 reads CVLQDQGDYGYTF. The DNA for the CDR3 is TGTGTCCTCCAAGATCAGGGTGACTATGGCTACACCTTC. Using reference TRBV2 and TRBJ1-2 for the parts outside the CDR3, the full variable domain is EPEVTQTPSHQVTQMGQEVILRCVPISNHLYFYWYRQILGQKVEFLVSFYNNEISEKSEIFDDQFSVERPDGSNFTLKIRSTKLEDSAMYFCVLQDQGDYGYTFGSGTRLTVV.

Comments on this clone: At one of its ends the junction is not consistent with the germline gene, which may arise from a read error. Other DNA sequences in this specimen translate into the identical CDR3. The genes are TRBV4-3 and TRBJ1-6, with D possibly being TRBD1 (5 bases). This CDR3 has 17 amino acids. In germline, CDR1 is LGHNA, CDR2 YSLEER. The CDR3 loop reads CASSPSGGSSYNSPLHF. The CDR3, as DNA: TGCGCCAGCAGCCCCTCGGGGGGGAGCTCCTATAATTCCCCCCTCCACTTT.

The rearrangement joins TRBV7-9 to TRBJ2-7; TRBD1 might be the D (6 bases). The germline CDR1 and CDR2 sequences are SEHNR and FQNEAQ (reference sequence). This CDR3 contains 15 residues. Trimming left V 2 bases short and J 1 base short, with 12 bases between. The CDR3 nucleotides read TGTGCCAGCAGCTTAAGGGCAGGGGTTTCCTACGAGCAGTACTTC. Translating it yields CASSLRAGVSYEQYF.

The chain is built from TRBV7-6 and TRBJ2-3; 7 positions match TRBD1. Looked up from germline, CDR1 is SGHVS and CDR2 is FNYEAQ. Trimming at V came to 1 base and at J to 2 bases, leaving 9 bases not matched to a gene. This CDR3 comprises 17 residues. CDR3 sequence: CASSLGRLGTATDTQYF. The CDR3 bases are TGTGCCAGCAGCTTAGGAAGGTTGGGGACAGCCACAGATACGCAGTATTTT.

The V call is TRBV19, the J call TRBJ2-4; D might be TRBD1 (6 bases). The CDR3 has 16 residues. CDR1 is LNHDA, CDR2 SQIVND, per germline (reference sequence). The ends were cut back, 9 bases at V and 0 bases at J, with 18 bases in the middle. The CDR3 region has the DNA TGTGCCAGGATCGACAGGTACGAACTAGCCAAAAACATTCAGTACTTC. Amino acid sequence: CARIDRYELAKNIQYF.